These 4 T cell receptor beta chains share one sample of origin, sequenced in a study of OX40 agonist ivuxolimab in advanced cancers. The assay was immunoSEQ multiplex PCR, and TCRdb's table has in-frame clones only and misses some. Among tens of thousands of clones listed, 80% to 90% were seen once. Sequencing used CD4+ or CD8+ T cells sorted from blood, obtained in a trial of the OX40 agonist ivuxolimab. These receptors were taken from an adult with an advanced solid tumor such as melanoma, head and neck, liver or kidney cancer.

The chain combines TRBV6-1 with TRBJ1-1; D is undetermined. The CDR3 totals 11 residues. With 6 bases removed from V and 11 bases from J, the gap between germline ends came to 13 bases. Germline V gene lookup returns CDR1 MNHNS and CDR2 SASEGT. The CDR3 sequence is CASRGGSLAFF. The CDR3 DNA reads as TGTGCCAGCAGGGGCGGCAGTCTTGCTTTCTTT.

The J gene is TRBJ2-2, the V gene TRBV6-1, with 11 bases fitting TRBD1. The CDR3 contains 15 residues. Germline CDR1 and CDR2: MNHNS and SASEGT. Trimming cost V 6 bases and J 4 bases; bases outside gene matches: 4. CDR3 region: CASRGQGVFTGELFF. In DNA, the CDR3 is TGTGCCAGCAGGGGACAGGGGGTATTCACCGGGGAGCTGTTTTTT.

The CDR3, as DNA: TGTGCCAGCTCACCAGTGAGGGACCTGGGCACTGAAGCTTTCTTT. Its translation is CASSPVRDLGTEAFF. The chain links TRBV18 to TRBJ1-1; D is possibly TRBD1 (5 bases). Looked up from germline, CDR1 is KGHSH and CDR2 is LQKENI. V lost 2 bases and J lost 4, with 14 bases in between. The CDR3 extends over 15 amino acids. The full variable domain, its missing parts supplied by reference TRBV18 and TRBJ1-1, is NAGVMQNPRHLVRRRGQEARLRCSPMKGHSHVYWYRQLPEEGLKFMVYLQKENIIDESGMPKERFSAEFPKEGPSILRIQQVVRGDSAAYFCASSPVRDLGTEAFFGQGTRLTVV.

By its share, this clone is medium-sized (0.01 to 0.1%). The J gene is TRBJ2-3, the V gene TRBV9, with D hard to call. From germline, CDR1 is SGDLS and CDR2 YYNGEE. The CDR3 runs to 16 residues. V was shortened by 0 bases and J by 0 bases, with 11 bases between the two germline ends. In DNA, the CDR3 is TGTGCCAGCAGCGTAGCTACGTCGACCAGCACAGATACGCAGTATTTT. Its protein is CASSVATSTSTDTQYF.